The 2 T cell receptor beta chains given below trace back to one sample, sequenced in a study of T cells after yellow fever vaccination. TCRdb reanalysed the 5' RACE reads using MiXCR and keeps one entry per CDR3 protein. In the table there are about 170,000 distinct CDR3 sequences, roughly 9.6% of which are singletons. This material consisted of CD8+ T cells sorted from PBMCs, taken 15 days after the yellow fever booster vaccination. The receptors stem from a man between 18 and 29 years old who received the YFV17D yellow fever vaccine.

The rearrangement joins TRBV7-9 to TRBJ2-7; D gene unclear. Germline V gene sequence: CDR1 SEHNR, CDR2 FQNEAQ (reference sequence). V dropped 1 base and J dropped 3 bases, with 4 bases sitting between them. This CDR3 region has 12 residues. This CDR3 reads CASSLVGYEQYV. CDR3 DNA sequence: TGTGCCAGCAGCTTAGTAGGCTACGAGCAGTACGTC.

The V gene is TRBV11-3, the J gene TRBJ2-7; D is unclear. The CDR3 loop spans 12 amino acids. The germline V gene has CDR1 SGHNT and CDR2 YENEEA. Trimming left V 5 bases short and J 0 bases short, with 5 bases between. CDR3 DNA sequence: TGTGCCAGCAGCGACAACTCCTACGAGCAGTACTTC. Its protein is CASSDNSYEQYF. The variable domain in full, completed from reference TRBV11-3 and TRBJ2-7, reads EAGVVQSPRYKIIEKKQPVAFWCNPISGHNTLYWYLQNLGQGPELLIRYENEEAVDDSQLPKDRFSAERLKGVDSTLKIQPAELGDSAVYLCASSDNSYEQYFGPGTRLTVT.